This T cell receptor (beta chain) was sequenced in a study of regulatory T cells in long-lasting Graves disease (TCRdb year 2021). Concerning the study at large: Patients with newly diagnosed Graves' disease had been on antithyroid drugs for under 3 months. A total of about 35 samples underwent TCR sequencing, from about 13 patients with persistent Graves' disease and 20 or so patients with newly diagnosed Graves' disease. The study was conducted in China and was registered as a clinical trial. This study used TCR sequencing and RNA sequencing of peripheral blood to compare persistent Graves' disease patients against newly diagnosed Graves' disease patients.

This clonotype was recorded once. Its antigen target is currently unknown. No quality values exist for individual bases; no much larger clone is one base distant. On its own, one read is weak support. Here is what the overall study found, with its caveats: Sequencing and analysis were restricted to the TCR beta chain. The small sample size was acknowledged by the authors as a limitation that may reduce accuracy. The study examined only peripheral blood because the primary lesion, thyroid tissue, could not be accessed. Preferential use of TRBV28, TRBJ1-2 and TRBJ2-5 was observed in persistent disease, whereas TRBV20-1 and TRBJ2-1 were favored in newly diagnosed disease. Persistent Graves' disease patients showed lower TCR Shannon entropy and fewer highly expanded clones than newly diagnosed patients, suggesting clonal expansion. A larger number of public clonotypes was shared among persistent patients (more than 2,500) than among newly diagnosed patients (roughly 930).

The time point label on this specimen signifies: newly diagnosed GD, antithyroid drugs for less than 3 months. RNA was extracted from PBMCs in TRIzol for both TCR sequencing and RNA sequencing. Graves' disease was diagnosed according to American Thyroid Association guidelines. Patients for the study were recruited at an endocrinology department in Xi'an, China. Each patient gave approximately 9 milliliters of peripheral blood, collected in an EDTA anticoagulant tube. Ficoll Paque Plus density gradient separation was used to isolate PBMCs, and no further T cell sorting was done. An Agilent 2100 Bioanalyzer and agarose gel were used to assess RNA quality, and a NanoDrop 2000 was used to measure RNA concentration. The library was prepared using multiplex PCR. The listed sequencing device is Illumina HiSeq 4000. TCR beta libraries were built with iRepertoire HTBI primers and Arm-PCR amplification of CDR3 regions. PCR products were gel purified before sequencing. Concerning the study's data processing: Gene usage analysis of CDR3 amino acid clonotypes used the roughly 62 TRBV and fewer than 15 TRBJ segments found across samples. Filtered high-quality paired reads were merged into contigs using COPE and FqMerger. BLAST was used to align contigs to IMGT TRBV, TRBD and TRBJ reference genes, and CDR3 was defined according to IMGT. Any clonotype with a frequency above 0.1% was classified as a highly expanded clone. Shannon entropy was used to measure repertoire diversity, and the Gini coefficient was used to measure V-J evenness. A clonotype found in more than one individual was treated as public. TCRdb ran its own pipeline on the public reads, namely fastp trimming at Q25 and MiXCR clone calling, and kept in-frame beta chains. Rows merge per CDR3 protein into single entries with the most common DNA and genes. TCRdb's processing, not the study's, gives the V and J calls here. Counted in this sample were over 500,000 distinct CDR3 sequences; approximately 16% of them appeared once. Approximately 12% of the sample comes from the top ten.

Relative to germline, V is 7 bases shorter and J is 6 bases shorter, with 19 bases between their ends. The CDR3 contains 15 residues, cysteine and phenylalanine counted. The sequence is cut down to CDR3 DNA, 45 bases in frame from base 1. The germline V gene (reference sequence) provides CDR1 SEHNR and CDR2 FQNEAQ. These data were also reused for a study on T cells in Graves' hyperthyroidism and ophthalmopathy. As described in the second report: A patient counted as having stable Graves' hyperthyroidism if no progression to ophthalmopathy occurred over 18 months of follow-up. Hyperthyroidism patients were aged 18 to 65 years and newly diagnosed, with disease duration of less than 2 months. Patients with uncontrolled infections, other autoimmune diseases, pregnancy or lactation were excluded. Clinical symptoms, serum thyroxine and TRAb, thyroid ultrasound, and orbital computed tomography formed the basis for the diagnoses. A first-round RT-PCR of the TCR CDR3 used the HTBI primer set with the Qiagen OneStep RT-PCR kit. Blood samples also contained most of the expanded thyroid clonotypes (frequency above 0.001), which suggests that blood repertoires may reflect thyroid immune responses. In cross-validation, a model built on a 13 V-J signature told ophthalmopathy apart from stable hyperthyroidism with roughly 87% sensitivity and about 81% specificity, and in testing the same model reached 80%/75%. During validation, the model predicted progression to ophthalmopathy a median of about 6.5 months ahead of onset, with more than 55% sensitivity and 72% to 80% specificity. To identify distinguishing TCR V-J signatures, a discovery cohort of around 100 patients was used, comprising 40 to 45 with Graves' ophthalmopathy and 57 with stable Graves' hyperthyroidism. Whether ophthalmopathy could be predicted prospectively was tested in an independent validation cohort made up of roughly 19 hyperthyroidism patients plus 17 patients who later progressed to ophthalmopathy. The approximately 98 discovery patients were randomly divided into training and test sets at a 7:3 ratio. The study also compared thyroid tissue and blood T-cell repertoires from more than 5 Graves' hyperthyroidism patients. Once sampling was done, hyperthyroidism patients were given methimazole at a starting dose of 30 mg daily, whereas ophthalmopathy patients were given high-dose intravenous methylprednisolone. The libraries were constructed in a second round of multiplex PCR and then size-selected and purified. Libraries were sequenced paired-end with 100 bp reads on an Illumina HiSeq2000. SOAPnuke was used to process the raw data, throwing out any read that contained adapters or uncalled bases, had a mean Phred below 15, or lacked an exact constant-primer or identifier match. High-quality paired reads were merged using COPE v1.2.5, and each unique nucleotide sequence was defined as a clonotype. MiTCR v1.1 was used to align clonotypes to the IMGT TRBV, TRBD and TRBJ reference segments. Only V-J combinations with frequency above 0.0001, covering about 99% of repertoires, were analysed. The TCS score was defined as F50 (clonal expansion) divided by E x V (chaos), with BLOSUM62-based TCRdist calculated between CDR3 peptides within each V-J. Welch's t-statistics and random forest reduced approximately 520 V-J features to under 15, which were used in a naive Bayes classifier (R e1071). No statistical method was used to set the sample size in advance, and investigators knew the group allocation. According to the paper, TCR Vbeta CDR3 sequencing was carried out on more than 120 peripheral blood samples, which came from under 50 ophthalmopathy, approximately 78 hyperthyroidism and roughly 17 progressor patients.

The rearranged chain carries TRBV7-9 and TRBJ2-1; TRBD2 is perhaps the D gene, given 7 matching bases. This clonotype was obtained from a man aged 18 to 30 with Graves disease. Donor details come from another sample of the same person, matched by shared clones. The sample consisted of peripheral blood mononuclear cells (PBMCs), taken at new diagnosis, from a patient treated with antithyroid drugs. The nucleotide sequence reads as follows: TGTGCCAGCATCAAAAAAGGGGGAGGGCCCAATGAGCAGTTCTTC. Translated, this gives CASIKKGGGPNEQFF.